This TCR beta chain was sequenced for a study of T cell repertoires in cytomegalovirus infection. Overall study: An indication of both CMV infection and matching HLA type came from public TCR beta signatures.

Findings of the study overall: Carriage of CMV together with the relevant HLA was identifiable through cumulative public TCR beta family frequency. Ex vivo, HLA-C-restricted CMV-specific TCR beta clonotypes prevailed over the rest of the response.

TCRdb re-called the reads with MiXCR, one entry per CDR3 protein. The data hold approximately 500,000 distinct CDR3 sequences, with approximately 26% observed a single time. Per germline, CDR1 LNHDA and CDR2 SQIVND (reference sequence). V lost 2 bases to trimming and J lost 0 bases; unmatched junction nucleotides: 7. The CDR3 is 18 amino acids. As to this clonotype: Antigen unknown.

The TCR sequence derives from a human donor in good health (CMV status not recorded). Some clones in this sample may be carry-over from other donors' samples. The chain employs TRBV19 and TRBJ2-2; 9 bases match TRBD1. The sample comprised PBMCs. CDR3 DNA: TGTGCCAGTAGTATAACGGGACAGGGTTTCGCGAACACCGGGGAGCTGTTTTTT. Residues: CASSITGQGFANTGELFF.